These 24 T cell receptor beta chains originate from one sample sequenced in a study of shared clonotypes between healthy human individuals. Only CD45RO-negative cells positively selected for CCR7 counted as naive CD8 cells, so terminally differentiated effector memory CD45RA+ cells were excluded. Repertoires were generated with immunoSEQ multiplex PCR, while TCRdb's copy carries only in-frame clones and drops some. Of around 700,000 clones in the sample, roughly 94% were seen once. The sequenced material came from naive CD8+ T cells sorted from blood. All receptors come from a man under 40 in good health.

With respect to this clone: The identical CDR3 is also encoded by other nucleotide sequences in the sample. This chain connects TRBV5-1 to TRBJ2-1; tentatively, D is TRBD2 (5 bases). The CDR3 loop spans 15 amino acids. Germline values: CDR1 SGHRS, CDR2 YFSETQ. Trimming left V 2 bases short and J 2 bases short, with 11 bases between. CDR3 coding DNA: TGCGCCAGCAGCTTTTACGGGGAGCCCTACAATGAGCAGTTCTTC. Amino acid sequence: CASSFYGEPYNEQFF. Variable domain in full (rest from reference TRBV5-1 and TRBJ2-1): KAGVTQTPRYLIKTRGQQVTLSCSPISGHRSVSWYQQTPGQGLQFLFEYFSETQRNKGNFPGRFSGRQFSNSRSEMNVSTLELGDSALYLCASSFYGEPYNEQFFGPGTRLTVL.

A word on this clone: The sample holds other DNA sequences that translate to the same CDR3. The chain combines TRBV7-9 with TRBJ1-5; D is uncertain. The ends were cut back, 5 bases at V and 4 bases at J, with 6 bases in the middle. Germline-derived CDR1 and CDR2 are SEHNR and FQNEAQ (reference sequence). The CDR3 has 12 residues. CDR3 region: CASSLQNQPQHF. The CDR3 DNA reads TGTGCCAGCAGCCTTCAGAATCAGCCCCAGCATTTT.

This rearrangement joins TRBV29-1 to TRBJ2-7; tentative D call: TRBD1 (5 bases). Germline V CDR1 and CDR2: SQVTM, ANQGSEA. CDR3 length equals 12 residues. The germline V and J ends were trimmed by 8 bases and 4 bases, with 15 bases remaining between them. CDR3 region: CSWGSPGYEQYF. CDR3 DNA sequence: TGCAGCTGGGGATCGCCAGGGTACGAGCAGTACTTC.

The chain employs TRBV10-3 and TRBJ2-5, with TRBD1 matching 7 bases. Per the germline V gene, CDR1 is ENHRY and CDR2 is SYGVKD. This CDR3 comprises 13 residues. V lost 7 bases and J lost 3; bases outside the gene matches: 5. For the CDR3, the DNA is TGTGCCATCAATACAGGGGTGGAAGAGACCCAGTACTTC. It yields the protein CAINTGVEETQYF.

The chain uses TRBV5-1 and TRBJ1-1, with a weak D call TRBD1 (5 bases). The CDR3 loop spans 15 amino acids. The ends were cut back, 3 bases at V and 1 base at J, with 13 bases in the middle. Germline loops: CDR1 SGHRS, CDR2 YFSETQ. CDR3 nucleotide sequence: TGCGCCAGCAGCTGGCGGGACGGGGAGAACACTGAAGCTTTCTTT. This translates into CASSWRDGENTEAFF.

The chain links TRBV7-6 to TRBJ2-2; TRBD1 might be the D (5 bases). The V gene's germline CDR1 is SGHVS and CDR2 FNYEAQ. The CDR3 has 16 amino acids. Trimming pared 1 base from V and 3 bases from J, leaving 12 bases between. The CDR3: CASSLGVGLYTGELFF. CDR3 coding DNA: TGTGCCAGCAGCTTAGGAGTGGGGCTCTACACCGGGGAGCTGTTTTTT.

The gene calls are TRBV11-2 and TRBJ1-2; D may be TRBD1 (6 bases). The CDR3 contains 16 residues. The V gene's germline CDR1 is SGHAT and CDR2 FQNNGV. V gave up 5 bases and J gave up 3 bases, with 19 bases separating them. The CDR3 sequence: CASSLYGKDSYYGYTF. CDR3 DNA sequence: TGTGCCAGCAGCCTATACGGAAAGGACAGCTACTATGGCTACACCTTC.

The chain joins TRBV19 to TRBJ2-3, with D possibly called TRBD1 or TRBD2 (6 bases each). CDR1 is LNHDA and CDR2 is SQIVND in the germline V gene (reference sequence). This CDR3 is 14 amino acids long. Trimming pared 3 bases from V and 1 base from J, leaving 8 bases between. The CDR3 nucleotides are TGTGCCAGTAGTATTAGGGGGGGCACAGATACGCAGTATTTT. Translated, it gives CASSIRGGTDTQYF.

This clone appeared once. The genes are TRBV27 and TRBJ1-2, with D uncertain. The germline CDR1 and CDR2 sequences are MNHEY and SMNVEV (reference sequence). The CDR3 extends over 15 amino acids. The V gene lost 1 base and the J gene lost 8 bases, with 17 bases spanning the gap. The CDR3 spells CASSLLMDSLGGYTF. CDR3 nucleotide sequence: TGTGCCAGCAGTTTATTAATGGACTCCCTCGGAGGCTACACCTTC.

As concerns this clone: The sample carries other DNA sequences with the same CDR3. The V call is TRBV5-4, the J call TRBJ1-1; possibly TRBD1 for D (5 bases). The length of the CDR3 is 13 residues. Trimming removed 2 bases at V and 5 bases at J, with 10 bases between. CDR1 and CDR2 (germline): SGHNT, YYREEE (reference sequence). CDR3 amino acids: CASSLVGETEAFF. CDR3 DNA: TGTGCCAGCAGCTTAGTGGGGGAGACTGAAGCTTTCTTT.

This chain uses TRBV9 with TRBJ1-2, with D unclear. The CDR3 contains 13 residues. Trimming took off 3 bases at V and 6 bases at J, with 12 bases between the two ends. The germline CDR1 and CDR2 sequences are SGDLS and YYNGEE. CDR3 coding DNA: TGTGCCAGCAGCGGACCCCTTGAGAATGGCTACACCTTC. It translates to CASSGPLENGYTF.

The rearrangement joins TRBV4-1 to TRBJ2-2; 7 nucleotides line up with TRBD2. V gave up 4 bases and J gave up 8 bases; unmatched junction bases: 7. Germline CDR1 MGHRA, CDR2 YSYEKL. The CDR3 has 14 amino acids. CDR3 protein: CASSPRAGVGELFF. The CDR3 bases are TGCGCCAGCAGCCCTAGGGCGGGAGTGGGGGAGCTGTTTTTT.

CDR3: CASSFSGGYQETQYF. The DNA of the CDR3 is TGTGCCAGCAGTTTCTCAGGGGGCTACCAAGAGACCCAGTACTTC. The chain links TRBV27 to TRBJ2-5, with 8 bases fitting TRBD1. This CDR3 comprises 15 residues. The junction had 3 bases not matched to a gene; V was cut back by 3 bases and J by 0 bases. The germline V gene has CDR1 MNHEY and CDR2 SMNVEV (reference sequence).

V gene TRBV7-8 combines with J gene TRBJ2-1; D is unclear. Trimming took off 4 bases at V and 4 bases at J, with 8 bases between the two ends. The CDR3 has 13 residues. Germline V CDR1 and CDR2: SGHVS, FQNEAQ. The CDR3 nucleotides are TGTGCCAGCAGCTCAATGAGATACAATGAGCAGTTCTTC. Residues: CASSSMRYNEQFF.

The rearrangement uses TRBV7-9 and TRBJ2-3; TRBD2 aligns across 9 bases. This CDR3 is 17 amino acids long. Germline trimming cut 5 bases from V and 2 bases from J; bases unmatched to any gene: 11. Germline V gene data show CDR1 as SEHNR and CDR2 as FQNEAQ (reference sequence). CDR3 loop: CASSPPLTSGPTDTQYF. In DNA, the CDR3 is TGTGCCAGCAGCCCTCCCTTGACTAGCGGTCCCACAGATACGCAGTATTTT.

For this clone: One end of the junction varies from germline; a read error may be responsible. The chain links TRBV7-7 to TRBJ2-3, with D tentatively TRBD1 (7 bases). This CDR3 region has 17 residues. Germline V gives CDR1 SSHAT, CDR2 FNYEAQ (reference sequence). The CDR3 loop reads CASSNGGTATSTDTQYF. CDR3 DNA sequence: TGTGCTAGCAGTAATGGGGGGACAGCGACAAGCACAGATACGCAGTATTTT.

In its sample, this clone was seen a few times. The same CDR3 is also encoded by other DNA sequences in this sample. This chain links TRBV29-1 with TRBJ2-2; the D is unclear. V dropped 3 bases and J dropped 6 bases, with 5 bases sitting between them. The germline gives CDR1 SQVTM, CDR2 ANQGSEA. The CDR3 totals 11 residues. CDR3 bases: TGCAGCGTTGAGGTCGCCGGGGAGCTGTTTTTT. Translation gives CSVEVAGELFF.

This clone was detected a few times. The sample contains more than one DNA sequence encoding this CDR3. J is TRBJ1-5 and V is TRBV9; D uncertain. The CDR3 length is 14 residues. Germline assignment: CDR1 SGDLS and CDR2 YYNGEE. Trimming took 3 bases from V and 1 from J, leaving 8 bases between them. The CDR3 DNA sequence: TGTGCCAGCAGCGACGGGAGCAGCAATCAGCCCCAGCATTTT. The encoded protein is CASSDGSSNQPQHF.

The chain combines TRBV11-3 with TRBJ2-2; the D is unclear. Germline V gene data show CDR1 as SGHNT and CDR2 as YENEEA. With 6 bases removed from V and 6 bases from J, the gap between germline ends came to 8 bases. The CDR3 extends over 12 amino acids. Here the CDR3 reads CASRDYSGELFF. The CDR3 region has the DNA TGTGCCAGCAGAGATTATTCCGGGGAGCTGTTTTTT.

The rearrangement links TRBV7-9 to TRBJ1-2; D remains ambiguous. Germline V gene lookup returns CDR1 SEHNR and CDR2 FQNEAQ (reference sequence). The length of the CDR3 is 15 residues. V was clipped by 0 bases and J by 3 bases, with 11 bases between them. CDR3 in amino acids: CASSLAEDIYYGYTF. In DNA form, the CDR3 reads TGTGCCAGCAGCTTAGCGGAGGATATCTACTATGGCTACACCTTC.

V usage is TRBV10-3 and J usage is TRBJ2-3; 9 positions match TRBD1. CDR3 length equals 16 residues. J lost 2 bases, V lost 0 bases, and 3 bases had no gene match. Germline V gene sequence: CDR1 ENHRY, CDR2 SYGVKD. CDR3 coding DNA: TGTGCCATCAGTGAGTCAAGGGACAGGGTCACAGATACGCAGTATTTT. Translating it yields CAISESRDRVTDTQYF.

This chain uses TRBV5-1 with TRBJ2-2; 8 bases fit TRBD1. The CDR3 extends over 15 amino acids. The trim removed 4 bases at V and 1 base at J, leaving 3 bases unmatched. Germline V gene sequence: CDR1 SGHRS, CDR2 YFSETQ. The CDR3 DNA reads as TGCGCCAGCAGCATAGGACAGGGGAACACCGGGGAGCTGTTTTTT. Amino acid sequence: CASSIGQGNTGELFF.

This clone came up a few times. The chain uses TRBV10-1 and TRBJ2-7, with 9 bases identical to TRBD1. J was trimmed by 4 bases and V by 4 bases; bases with no gene match: 2. Germline V gene sequence: CDR1 WNHNN, CDR2 SYGVQD (reference sequence). The CDR3 consists of 13 residues. In DNA form, the CDR3 reads TGCGCCAGCAGTGGGGACAGGGTGTACGAGCAGTACTTC. Translated: CASSGDRVYEQYF.

This rearrangement joins TRBV7-8 to TRBJ2-7, with 9 bases lining up with TRBD2. Germline V CDR1 and CDR2: SGHVS, FQNEAQ. V lost 4 bases, J lost 4 bases, and 11 bases stayed unmatched. The CDR3 extends over 16 amino acids. CDR3 region: CASSSKREEPFYEQYF. Here the CDR3 DNA reads TGTGCCAGCAGCTCCAAGCGGGAGGAGCCCTTTTACGAGCAGTACTTC.